A selection of T cell receptor beta chains follows, all from one sample in a study of cytomegalovirus exposure and HLA in healthy donors. TCRdb's table, derived via immunoSEQ multiplex PCR, lists solely in-frame clones and lacks some. The table shows more than 75,000 clones, with 84% occurring only once. The sample taken for sequencing was PBMCs. These receptors originate from a young woman in good health and CMV-seropositive. CDR3s include the opening cysteine and the closing phenylalanine or tryptophan. D genes are given only for firm matches. The listing skips clone size in some rows; elsewhere it reads once, few, many or a size class.

TRBV28	-	TRBD2	TRBJ2-1	TGTGCCAGCAGTGAGACTAGCGGGAGGGCCAATAATGAGCAGTTCTTC	CASSETSGRANNEQFF
TRBV6-5	-	-	TRBJ2-7	TGTGCCAGCAGTAGGGGTGTGGACGAGCAGTACTTC	CASSRGVDEQYF
TRBV28	-	-	TRBJ1-1	TGTGCCAGCACCGTTTCACAGGGAATGAACACTGAAGCTTTCTTT	CASTVSQGMNTEAFF
TRBV15	-	TRBD2	TRBJ2-1	TGTGCCACCAGCATTCATTACGGGACTAGCGAGTACAATGAGCAGTTCTTC	CATSIHYGTSEYNEQFF
TRBV5-6	-	TRBD1	TRBJ1-4	TGTGCCAGCAGCTTTCAGGGACAGGCAAATGAAAAACTGTTTTTT	CASSFQGQANEKLFF
TRBV27	few	-	TRBJ2-3	TGTGCCAGCAGTCTCATCTCGGAGTCAGATACGCAGTATTTT	CASSLISESDTQYF
TRBV6-1	-	-	TRBJ2-7	TGTGCCAGCAGTGAACCCCTAAGGAAGGCGGGCCACGAGCAGTACTTC	CASSEPLRKAGHEQYF
TRBV19	-	TRBD1	TRBJ1-3	TGTGCCAGTAGGGGACGGGGTGCAGGGGGAGTCCCCTTCTCTGGAAACACCATATATTTT	CASRGRGAGGVPFSGNTIYF
TRBV15	-	-	TRBJ2-7	TGTGCCACCAGCAGAGGTCGTGGAACAGGCACCTACGAGCAGTACTTC	CATSRGRGTGTYEQYF
TRBV14	-	-	TRBJ1-1	TGTGCCAGCAGCCAAGATAGGGTCCGGGGGGCCAAGAACACTGAAGCTTTCTTT	CASSQDRVRGAKNTEAFF
TRBV7-8	-	-	TRBJ1-5	TGTGCCAGCAGCTTAGCCGGCGGCACAGGGCAGCCCCAGCATTTT	CASSLAGGTGQPQHF
TRBV5-8	-	TRBD1	TRBJ1-5	TGTGCCAGCAGCTATCGACAGGGTGATCAGCCCCAGCATTTT	CASSYRQGDQPQHF
TRBV10-3	-	-	TRBJ2-6	TGTGCCATCTCCTCAGGGGCGCCCAACGTCCTGACTTTC	CAISSGAPNVLTF
TRBV2	few	-	TRBJ2-1	TGTGCCAGCAGTGGTTTGAGGGATGAGCAGTTCTTC	CASSGLRDEQFF
TRBV6-5	-	TRBD1	TRBJ1-5	TGTGCCAGCAGTTACCGCAGGGGGTCAGGGCAGCCCCAGCATTTT	CASSYRRGSGQPQHF
TRBV12-5	-	-	TRBJ2-1	TGTGCTAGTGGCCCCGGAGCGGCTAGGGATGAGCAGTTCTTC	CASGPGAARDEQFF
TRBV27	once	TRBD1	TRBJ2-7	TGTGCCAGCAGTGTACAGGGGTCCTACGAGCAGTACTTC	CASSVQGSYEQYF
TRBV2	-	-	TRBJ2-3	TGTGCCAGCAGTCGGACTATGACTGGGGATACGCAGTATTTT	CASSRTMTGDTQYF
TRBV4-2	-	TRBD2	TRBJ2-3	TGTGCCAGCAGCTACCCCTCTGGGACTAGCGGGAACGATACGCAGTATTTT	CASSYPSGTSGNDTQYF
TRBV6-1	-	TRBD1	TRBJ1-2	TGTGCCAGCCGGGACAGCACAACCCATGGCTACACCTTC	CASRDSTTHGYTF
TRBV7-9	-	-	TRBJ2-1	TGTGCCAGCAGCGGACGAGGGAGACCACACCAGTCCAATGAGCAGTTCTTC	CASSGRGRPHQSNEQFF
TRBV4-1	-	TRBD2	TRBJ2-7	TGCGCCAGCAGCCAAGGACTAGCGGTCTACGAGCAGTACTTC	CASSQGLAVYEQYF
TRBV5-4	-	-	TRBJ2-5	TGTGCCAGCAGCTTCTCTGTCAGGGCCACCCAAGAGACCCAGTACTTC	CASSFSVRATQETQYF
TRBV14	-	-	TRBJ1-1	TGTGCCAGCAGCCAATCCGGGATCACTGAAGCTTTCTTT	CASSQSGITEAFF
TRBV27	-	TRBD2	TRBJ2-3	TGTGCCAGCAGTCCAAATCAAGGACTAGCGAGACGAGATACGCAGTATTTT	CASSPNQGLARRDTQYF
TRBV28	once	-	TRBJ2-5	TGTGCCAGCACCGTCGGAGATCGAGAGACCCAGTACTTC	CASTVGDRETQYF
TRBV4-1	-	-	TRBJ2-3	TGCGCCAGCAGCCGTTGGACTAACACAGATACGCAGTATTTT	CASSRWTNTDTQYF
TRBV30	-	TRBD1	TRBJ1-5	TGTGCCTGGAGCATGGGACAGGTGGATCAGCCCCAGCATTTT	CAWSMGQVDQPQHF
TRBV19	medium-sized	TRBD2	TRBJ2-1	TGTGCCAGTAGTACCCTAGCGGGGGACTCCAATGAGCAGTTCTTC	CASSTLAGDSNEQFF
TRBV7-2	-	-	TRBJ2-3	TGTGCCAGCAGCTTATTTCAGGGATCAAGGTATTTT	CASSLFQGSRYF
TRBV4-2	-	-	TRBJ2-4	TGTGCCAGCAGCCAAGATGCGATTCAGTACTTC	CASSQDAIQYF
TRBV19	-	-	TRBJ1-1	TGTGCCAGTAGTTCGTCGGGACAAGAGAACACTGAAGCTTTCTTT	CASSSSGQENTEAFF
TRBV19	-	-	TRBJ2-7	TGTGCCAGTAGTATAAAAGGAGGGTTGAGCTACGAGCAGTACTTC	CASSIKGGLSYEQYF
TRBV28	-	-	TRBJ1-4	TGTGCCAGCAGTTTTGGCCGGGGGGGAAATGAAAAACTGTTTTTT	CASSFGRGGNEKLFF
TRBV14	-	TRBD2	TRBJ2-5	TGTGCCAGCAGCCAAGACCGGGAGGGTCCTCGGGAGACCCAGTACTTC	CASSQDREGPRETQYF
TRBV2	-	-	TRBJ2-5	TGTGCCAGCAGTCCGAACAGGGCGGGTTTCCAAGAGACCCAGTACTTC	CASSPNRAGFQETQYF
TRBV9	-	TRBD1	TRBJ2-5	TGTGCCAGCAGCAAAGCGCCCACGGACAGGGGTGGAGAGACCCAGTACTTC	CASSKAPTDRGGETQYF
TRBV6-4	-	-	TRBJ1-6	TGTGCCAGCAGTGAACTAGGGACTCATTCACCCCTCCACTTT	CASSELGTHSPLHF
TRBV29-1	-	-	TRBJ2-2	TGCAGCGTTTCGTTTGGCGGCGGGGTGAACACCGGGGAGCTGTTTTTT	CSVSFGGGVNTGELFF
TRBV5-1	once	-	TRBJ1-4	TGCGCCAGCAGCTCGGGACAACAATCCGGAAAACTGTTTTTT	CASSSGQQSGKLFF
TRBV2	-	-	TRBJ2-7	TGTGCCAGCAGTGGGGGGGTGTTGTACGAGCAGTACTTC	CASSGGVLYEQYF
TRBV10-2	-	-	TRBJ2-7	TGCGCCAGCAGTGAGTCTGGAGCTATAAACGAGCAGTACTTC	CASSESGAINEQYF
TRBV13	-	-	TRBJ2-5	TGTGCCAGCAGCCCCTCCCGGGAGACCCAGTACTTC	CASSPSRETQYF
TRBV18	-	TRBD1	TRBJ2-7	TGTGCCAGCTCACCGATTCCCGTGACAGGGGGCAAGGACGAGCAGTACTTC	CASSPIPVTGGKDEQYF
TRBV4-1	-	TRBD2	TRBJ2-3	TGCGACAGCAGCCAAGAGGACCTAGCGGGAGTTTTTGATACGCAGTATTTT	CDSSQEDLAGVFDTQYF
TRBV7-8	-	-	TRBJ1-2	TGTGCCAGCAGCTTACAGGGGAACAGCTATGGCTACACCTTC	CASSLQGNSYGYTF